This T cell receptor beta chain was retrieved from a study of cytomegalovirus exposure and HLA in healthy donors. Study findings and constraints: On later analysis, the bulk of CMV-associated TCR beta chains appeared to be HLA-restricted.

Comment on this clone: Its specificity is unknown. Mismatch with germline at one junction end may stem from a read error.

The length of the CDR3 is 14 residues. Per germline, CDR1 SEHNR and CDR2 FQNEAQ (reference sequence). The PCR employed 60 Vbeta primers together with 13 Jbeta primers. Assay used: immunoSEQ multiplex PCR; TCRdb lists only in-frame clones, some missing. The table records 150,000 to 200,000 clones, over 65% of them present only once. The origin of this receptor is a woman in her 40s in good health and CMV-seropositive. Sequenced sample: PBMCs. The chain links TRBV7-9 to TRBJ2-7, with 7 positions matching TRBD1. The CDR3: CSSSPTSGTDEQYF. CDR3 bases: TGTTCCAGCAGCCCAACATCCGGGACAGACGAGCAGTACTTC.